The clone carrying this T cell receptor beta chain was detected a few times. Profiling relied on immunoSEQ multiplex PCR, and the TCRdb table lists in-frame clones only, not all of them. This table has approximately 470,000 clones, about 90% appearing once. This entry is derived from a study of blood T cell repertoires in COVID-19. Participants, 18 to 89 years old, spanned 25 or so US areas. Clinical history reported by participants formed the basis on which cohorts were assigned. The material sequenced was PBMCs or T cells enriched from blood (not recorded which). This sequence originates from a woman aged 18-29 years who had recovered from COVID-19.

CDR3 nucleotides: TGCGCCAGCAGCTTGGCGGGCAGGGAAAGATCACCCCTCCACTTT. Its protein product is CASSLAGRERSPLHF. V gene TRBV5-1 combines with J gene TRBJ1-6; TRBD1 might be the D (5 bases). CDR3 length: 15 amino acids. The V gene lost 0 bases and the J gene lost 10 bases, with 14 bases spanning the gap. Germline V CDR1 and CDR2: SGHRS, YFSETQ.